A selection of T cell receptor beta chains follows, all from one sample in a study of radiation and T cells in renal cell carcinoma. The data were produced by immunoSEQ multiplex PCR, yet TCRdb's version contains in-frame clones alone and is incomplete. The sample includes around 81,000 clones, 85% seen only once; the top ten take roughly 10%. This sample comprised blood, obtained from a patient whose treatment included radiotherapy and nephrectomy. The receptors here all came from a man aged 50-60 years with renal cell carcinoma. Both conserved end residues are part of each CDR3. D genes are given only for firm matches. Clone size appears in some rows only: once, few, many, or a class for an expanded clone.

NA | TRBJ2-5 | NA | TRBV7-6 | CASSLSGETQYF | TGTGCCAGCAGCTTATCCGGAGAGACCCAGTACTTC
NA | TRBJ2-3 | NA | TRBV30 | CAWIAGWGDTQYF | TGTGCCTGGATCGCCGGATGGGGGGATACGCAGTATTTT
NA | TRBJ2-7 | NA | TRBV27 | CASSPQGNPYEQYF | TGTGCCAGCAGTCCACAGGGAAATCCCTACGAGCAGTACTTC
NA | TRBJ2-1 | NA | TRBV5-1 | CASSLGRSGLNEQFF | TGCGCCAGCAGTTTAGGCCGGTCAGGCCTCAATGAGCAGTTCTTC
NA | TRBJ1-4 | TRBD1 | TRBV5-1 | CASSSGQHNEKLFF | TGCGCCAGCAGCTCGGGACAGCATAATGAAAAACTGTTTTTT
few | TRBJ2-7 | NA | TRBV7-2 | CASSLGEHSYEQYF | TGTGCCAGCAGCTTAGGGGAACACTCCTACGAGCAGTACTTC
NA | TRBJ2-7 | NA | TRBV6-6 | CASSYSGEQYF | TGTGCCAGCAGTTACTCCGGCGAGCAGTACTTC
NA | TRBJ1-4 | TRBD1 | TRBV6-5 | CASKAIQGAREKLFF | TGTGCCAGCAAGGCCATCCAGGGGGCGCGTGAAAAACTGTTTTTT
NA | TRBJ1-5 | NA | TRBV7-2 | CASSAQEYDQPQHF | TGTGCCAGCAGCGCACAAGAATATGATCAGCCCCAGCATTTT
NA | TRBJ2-7 | TRBD1 | TRBV28 | CASSPGQGYEQYF | TGTGCCAGCAGTCCGGGACAGGGATACGAGCAGTACTTC
NA | TRBJ1-3 | NA | TRBV7-9 | CASSLAQARGFTGNTIYF | TGTGCCAGCAGCTTAGCACAGGCGAGGGGTTTTACTGGAAACACCATATATTTT
NA | TRBJ2-3 | NA | TRBV29-1 | CSADRLNTDTQYF | TGCAGCGCCGACCGTCTGAACACAGATACGCAGTATTTT
NA | TRBJ2-3 | TRBD2 | TRBV9 | CASGTSGGSTDTQYF | TGTGCCAGCGGGACTAGCGGGGGTAGCACAGATACGCAGTATTTT
NA | TRBJ2-3 | TRBD1 | TRBV7-9 | CASSRPDRGTDTQYF | TGTGCCAGCAGCCGCCCCGACAGGGGAACAGATACGCAGTATTTT
NA | TRBJ2-6 | NA | TRBV11-2 | CASSLAPGSYSGANVLTF | TGTGCCAGCAGCTTAGCCCCCGGGTCCTACTCTGGGGCCAACGTCCTGACTTTC
NA | TRBJ2-6 | NA | TRBV18 | CASSPRSLEANVLTF | TGTGCCAGCTCACCTAGGAGCCTGGAGGCCAACGTCCTGACTTTC